The source of this T cell receptor beta chain is a study of T cell responses to AZD1222 COVID-19 vaccine. TCRdb's copy holds only in-frame clones and misses some; the assay was immunoSEQ multiplex PCR. The sample includes approximately 190,000 clones, 85% to 95% of them seen just once. The CDR3 has 14 residues. Trimming took 4 bases from V and 8 from J, leaving 14 bases between them. Germline CDR1 LGHNA, CDR2 YNFKEQ. Concerning this clone: Its target is unknown.

Study outcomes and limitations: CD4 TCRs covered the whole spike, strongest at regions 160-218 and 743-854. Compared with day 0, the breadth and depth of the Spike-specific TCR repertoire rose significantly after two doses of AZD1222.

The sample consisted of peripheral blood, taken 28 days after the second dose of the MenACWY control vaccine. The receptor was derived from an adult who received the MenACWY meningococcal vaccine as a control. The rearrangement links TRBV4-2 to TRBJ1-4, with D possibly matching TRBD1 (5 bases). The CDR3 region has the DNA TGTGCCAGCAGCCCGGAGGGGCTGAGGGAAAAACTGTTTTTT. Encoded protein: CASSPEGLREKLFF.